These T cell receptor beta chains were read from a single sample in a study of blood T cell repertoires in COVID-19. Repertoires were generated with immunoSEQ multiplex PCR, while TCRdb's copy carries only in-frame clones and drops some. This table holds 130,000 to 150,000 clones, roughly 83% found once. What was sequenced was peripheral blood. The receptors stem from a woman in her 70s with COVID-19, enrolled during active disease. Both conserved end residues are part of each CDR3. The D gene is left open where the match is weak. Size is stated for part of the rows, as once, few or many counts, or as a class when the clone is expanded.

size	V	J	D	length	DNA	CDR3
NA	TRBV20-1	TRBJ2-7	NA	11	TGCAGTGCTCTGACAGAGATCGAGCAGTACTTC	CSALTEIEQYF
NA	TRBV5-6	TRBJ2-4	TRBD2	18	TGTGCCAGCAGCCACAGACTCGGAGCGGGGATAGCCAAAAACATTCAGTACTTC	CASSHRLGAGIAKNIQYF
NA	TRBV14	TRBJ1-6	TRBD1	15	TGTGCCAGCAGCCAAGGACAGGGGGGATCTTCACCCCTCCACTTT	CASSQGQGGSSPLHF
NA	TRBV27	TRBJ1-2	NA	15	TGTGCCAGCAGTTTCGGGGGGCAAGCTAACTATGGCTACACCTTC	CASSFGGQANYGYTF
few	TRBV5-4	TRBJ1-6	NA	15	TGTGCCAGCAGCTTGGACAGCTCCTATAATTCACCCCTCCACTTT	CASSLDSSYNSPLHF
NA	TRBV3-1/TRBV3-2	TRBJ2-7	TRBD1	16	TGTGCCAGCAGCCAAGCGACGGGACAGAATGTATACGAGCAGTACTTC	CASSQATGQNVYEQYF
NA	TRBV9	TRBJ1-6	NA	15	TGTGCCAGCAGCGAAATGACAGGCCGGAATTCACCCCTCCACTTT	CASSEMTGRNSPLHF
NA	TRBV30	TRBJ1-1	NA	13	TGTGCCTGGAGTGAGATAGCGAACACTGAAGCTTTCTTT	CAWSEIANTEAFF
NA	TRBV27	TRBJ1-2	TRBD1	13	TGTGCCAGCAGTTCTGACAGGGGCTATGGCTACACCTTC	CASSSDRGYGYTF
few	TRBV7-3	TRBJ2-3	TRBD2	15	TGTGCCAGCAGCCGGGGACTAGGAAGCACAGATACGCAGTATTTT	CASSRGLGSTDTQYF
NA	TRBV7-9	TRBJ2-1	TRBD2	13	TGTGCCAGCAAGACTAGCGGGGACAATGAGCAGTTCTTC	CASKTSGDNEQFF
NA	TRBV9	TRBJ1-4	NA	12	TGTGCCAGCAGCGTACGGGGTGAAAAACTGTTTTTT	CASSVRGEKLFF
once	TRBV18	TRBJ2-3	NA	14	TGTGCCAGCTCACCACCGGAGCCGTACGATACGCAGTATTTT	CASSPPEPYDTQYF
NA	TRBV13	TRBJ1-2	NA	13	TGTGCCAGCACAAGGGGGGGCCCCTATGGCTACACCTTC	CASTRGGPYGYTF
NA	TRBV5-5	TRBJ2-5	TRBD2	15	TGTGCCAGCAGCGTTGGGCACACGGGAGGGGAGACCCAGTACTTC	CASSVGHTGGETQYF
NA	TRBV5-3	TRBJ2-2	NA	17	TGTGCCAGAAGCTGGGGAATACGGGGGGCTATCACCGGGGAGCTGTTTTTT	CARSWGIRGAITGELFF
NA	TRBV7-8	TRBJ2-1	NA	16	TGTGCCAGCAGCCCACAAATGGGGGGATCCTACAATGAGCAGTTCTTC	CASSPQMGGSYNEQFF
NA	TRBV18	TRBJ2-7	NA	16	TGTGCCAGCTCACCACTCCCGACGGAGAGCTCCTACGAGCAGTACTTC	CASSPLPTESSYEQYF
NA	TRBV7-2	TRBJ1-1	NA	14	TGTGCCAGCAGTTATTACTCGCCGGGAACTGAAGCTTTCTTT	CASSYYSPGTEAFF
NA	TRBV19	TRBJ1-5	NA	13	TGTGCCAGTAGTATAGGGGCGGGTCAGCCCCAGCATTTT	CASSIGAGQPQHF
NA	TRBV6-5	TRBJ2-7	NA	14	TGTGCCAGCAGTTACGGGACCCCCCGGGGGGAGCAGTACTTC	CASSYGTPRGEQYF
NA	TRBV6-5	TRBJ1-1	NA	15	TGTGCCAGCGGACGGAGGGGTTCCCCGAACACTGAAGCTTTCTTT	CASGRRGSPNTEAFF
NA	TRBV7-2	TRBJ2-1	TRBD2	17	TGTGCCAGCAGCCCCGGACTAGCGGGGGGAACCTACAATGAGCAGTTCTTC	CASSPGLAGGTYNEQFF
NA	TRBV7-2	TRBJ1-1	NA	16	TGTGCCAGCAGCTCCCTGAGGGGGGGGTTCAACACTGAAGCTTTCTTT	CASSSLRGGFNTEAFF
NA	TRBV14	TRBJ2-5	TRBD2	16	TGTGCCAGCAGCCCGCTAGCGGGGGGGCCCCAAGAGACCCAGTACTTC	CASSPLAGGPQETQYF
few	TRBV5-1	TRBJ1-3	NA	14	TGCGCCAGCAGCCCCGGGGGACCTGGAAACACCATATATTTT	CASSPGGPGNTIYF